The T cell receptor (beta chain) described here comes from a study of OX40 agonist ivuxolimab in advanced cancers. Deletions cut 1 base from V and 2 bases from J, with 9 bases between. This CDR3 is built from 15 residues. Germline V gene lookup returns CDR1 SNHLY and CDR2 FYNNEI. The method was immunoSEQ multiplex PCR; TCRdb's version includes in-frame clones alone and lacks a portion of them. The table lists approximately 58,000 clones, 80% to 90% of them singletons. This clone was counted only a few times. Specimen: CD4+ or CD8+ T cells sorted from blood, collected in a trial of the OX40 agonist ivuxolimab. J is TRBJ1-5 and V is TRBV2; weak D call: TRBD1 (5 bases). The receptor was derived from an adult with an advanced solid tumor such as melanoma, head and neck, liver or kidney cancer. The CDR3 reads CASSEGRVGNQPQHF. The CDR3 coding sequence is TGTGCCAGCAGTGAAGGCAGGGTGGGCAATCAGCCCCAGCATTTT.